The 5 T cell receptor beta chains presented below share a single source sample, sequenced in a study of T cells in Graves' hyperthyroidism and ophthalmopathy. Amplified TCR beta CDR3 regions derived from RNA transcripts. TCR CDR3 regions were first amplified by RT-PCR with HTBI primers. Via MiXCR, TCRdb re-called the multiplex PCR reads, giving one row per CDR3 protein. The sample gives around 300,000 distinct CDR3 sequences, roughly 13% of which show up once; roughly 24% is in the top ten. Material for sequencing was blood. Receptors originate from a woman in her 30s with Graves' hyperthyroidism.

In this sample, this clonotype turned up many times. J is TRBJ2-7 and V is TRBV9; TRBD2 aligns across 9 bases. After removal of 3 bases from V and 3 bases from J, the junction contained 7 bases not matched to a gene. CDR3 size: 15 residues. Germline V lookup: CDR1 SGDLS, CDR2 YYNGEE. DNA for the CDR3: TGTGCCAGCAGCGCCTCTAGCGGGACCTTCTACGAGCAGTACTTC. Translating it yields CASSASSGTFYEQYF.

This clonotype has ten or more counts. The chain is built from TRBV27 and TRBJ1-2; D unresolved. V lost 6 bases, J lost 10 bases, and 18 bases lay in between. Germline CDR1 is MNHEY and CDR2 is SMNVEV (reference sequence). CDR3 size: 13 residues. This CDR3 is CASSPWADSYYTF. The DNA for the CDR3 is TGTGCCAGCAGCCCGTGGGCGGACTCCTACTACACCTTC.

The rearrangement uses TRBV24-1 and TRBJ2-4; D may correspond to TRBD1 or TRBD2 (5 bases each). The germline V and J ends were trimmed by 2 bases and 6 bases, with 13 bases remaining between them. The CDR3 contains 15 residues. Germline assignment: CDR1 KGHDR and CDR2 SFDVKD. The CDR3 is CATSDSGTGLNIQYF. CDR3 coding DNA: TGTGCCACCAGTGATTCAGGGACGGGGCTAAACATTCAGTACTTC.

This clonotype was observed a few times. J is TRBJ2-3 and V is TRBV29-1; 15 bases fit TRBD2. Germline V lookup: CDR1 SQVTM, CDR2 ANQGSEA. Losses at the gene ends were 7 bases for V and 6 bases for J; bases not matched to a gene: 2. There are 13 residues in the CDR3. CDR3 DNA sequence: TGCAGCGGCGGGACTAGCGGGAGGGATACGCAGTATTTT. This translates into CSGGTSGRDTQYF.

The CDR3 bases are TGTGCCAGCAGCTCGAACCGCGTGAGCTCCTACGAGCAGTACTTC. Protein product: CASSSNRVSSYEQYF. The rearrangement uses TRBV11-2 and TRBJ2-7, with D uncertain. Germline loops: CDR1 SGHAT, CDR2 FQNNGV. V was clipped by 4 bases and J by 0 bases, with 13 bases between them. This CDR3 spans 15 amino acids.